The T cell receptor (beta chain) under discussion was sequenced for a study of blood T cell repertoires in COVID-19. Looking at the study overall: Samples representing acute and convalescent COVID-19 were sourced from the United States, Italy and Spain. Sources were T cells, B-cell-depleted T cells, or PBMCs; the material itself was cDNA or gDNA.

V trimming: 1 base; J trimming: 2 bases; junction bases outside the gene matches: 5. This CDR3 is built from 14 residues. The germline V gene encodes CDR1 GTSNPN and CDR2 SVGIG (reference sequence). Original data processing: From reference gene primer amplification, estimates of nucleated cell counts were derived. Profiled with immunoSEQ multiplex PCR; TCRdb holds only in-frame clones, not every one. Clonal size and the V and J genes are those of that table, whereas D and trimming came from the DNA. The profile shows roughly 700,000 clones, around 90% of them singletons. Sequenced material: peripheral blood. The clonotype originates from a woman younger than 35 with acute or convalescent COVID-19. The chain links TRBV30 to TRBJ2-7; 7 bases fit TRBD1. The CDR3 spells CAWSAGQIPYEQYF. CDR3 coding DNA: TGTGCCTGGAGTGCGGGACAGATCCCCTACGAGCAGTACTTC.